This T cell receptor (beta chain) was captured in a study of blood T cells in healthy people across ages. About the study: Every two T cells gave about one barcoded beta molecule via template switching.

A second PCR, run for about 7 to 11 cycles, used a sample-barcoded 5' primer plus a J-beta primer mix. Each CDR3 protein gets one entry after TCRdb re-called the 5' RACE reads with MiXCR. The table lists 1.5 million to 2 million distinct CDR3 sequences, 34% of them singletons. J lost 6 bases, V lost 6 bases, and 6 bases had no gene match. CDR1 is MNHEY and CDR2 is SMNVEV in the germline V gene (reference sequence). The CDR3 extends over 16 amino acids. This clonotype was picked up a small number of times. Sequencing input: blood. The clonotype was recovered from a woman aged 30 to 39 in good health. The gene calls are TRBV27 and TRBJ2-1; 15 bases align to TRBD2. CDR3 sequence (DNA): TGTGCCAGCAGACCAGGACTAGCGGGAGGGTTCAATGAGCAGTTCTTC. Protein sequence: CASRPGLAGGFNEQFF.